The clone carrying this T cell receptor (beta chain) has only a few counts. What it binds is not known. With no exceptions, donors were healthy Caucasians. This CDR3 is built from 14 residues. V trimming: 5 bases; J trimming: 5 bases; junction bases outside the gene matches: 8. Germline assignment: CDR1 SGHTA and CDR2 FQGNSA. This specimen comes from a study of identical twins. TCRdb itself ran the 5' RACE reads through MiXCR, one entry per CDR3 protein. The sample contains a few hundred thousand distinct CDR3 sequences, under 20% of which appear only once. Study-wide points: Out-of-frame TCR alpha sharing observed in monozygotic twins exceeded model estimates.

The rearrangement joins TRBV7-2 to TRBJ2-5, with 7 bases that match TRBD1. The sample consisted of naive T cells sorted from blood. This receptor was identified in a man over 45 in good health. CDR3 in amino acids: CASSPMGQRETQYF. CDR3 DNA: TGTGCCAGCAGCCCCATGGGACAGAGGGAGACCCAGTACTTC.